This entry features one T cell receptor beta chain sequence. The antigen remains unidentified. Germline V lookup: CDR1 SGHNT, CDR2 YYREEE (reference sequence). V was clipped by 4 bases and J by 1 base, with 15 bases between them. The CDR3 has 15 residues. Amplified TCR beta CDR3 regions derived from RNA transcripts. The TCR CDR3 first-round RT-PCR relied on the HTBI primer set. TCRdb redid the calling of the multiplex PCR reads with MiXCR, one entry per CDR3 protein. The data contain a few hundred thousand distinct CDR3 sequences, 40% to 55% of them singletons. The diagnoses drew upon clinical symptoms, serum thyroxine and TRAb, thyroid ultrasound and orbital computed tomography. The data are from a study of T cells in Graves' hyperthyroidism and ophthalmopathy. Study-level results: The model made its ophthalmopathy prediction, and onset followed a median approximately six months later.

Input material: peripheral blood or thyroid tissue (not recorded which). This clonotype was sampled from an adult woman with Graves' disease, either hyperthyroidism or ophthalmopathy (not recorded which). The chain carries TRBV5-4 and TRBJ2-7; D perhaps matches TRBD1 (5 bases). The CDR3 sequence: CASSPPPQDSYEQYF. Here the CDR3 DNA reads TGTGCCAGCAGCCCCCCGCCACAGGATTCCTACGAGCAGTACTTC. Filled out from reference TRBV5-4 and TRBJ2-7, the complete variable domain reads ETGVTQSPTHLIKTRGQQVTLRCSSQSGHNTVSWYQQALGQGPQFIFQYYREEENGRGNFPPRFSGLQFPNYSSELNVNALELDDSALYLCASSPPPQDSYEQYFGPGTRLTVT.